This T cell receptor beta chain was observed in a study of T cells in narcolepsy. TCRdb's copy holds only in-frame clones and misses some; the assay was immunoSEQ multiplex PCR. The sample holds over 25,000 clones, around 82% seen once. The CDR3 is 13 residues long. Germline V lookup: CDR1 SNHLY, CDR2 FYNNEI. V lost 4 bases, J lost 8 bases, and 14 bases lay in between. The receptor's source is a human donor with narcolepsy. The chain employs TRBV2 and TRBJ1-1; tentatively, D is TRBD1 (5 bases). The sample comprised CD45RA- memory CD4+ T cells from PBMCs. In nucleotides, the CDR3 is TGTGCCAGCAGTGCGGGGCCCCGTAGAGAAGCTTTCTTT. Its translation is CASSAGPRREAFF.